This record concerns one T cell receptor beta chain sequence. What it recognizes is unknown. These data are taken from a study of blood T cells in healthy people across ages. Study results and limitations: Versus aged donors, long-lived donors had higher diversity and more naive CD4+ cells.

A second PCR of 7 to 11 cycles used a sample-barcoded 5' primer and a J-beta primer mix. TCRdb used MiXCR to reprocess the 5' RACE reads, holding one entry per CDR3 protein. Counted here are around 1,500,000 distinct CDR3 sequences, 28% occurring once; the ten biggest clones make up roughly 8%. This CDR3 has 15 residues. The germline V gene has CDR1 LGHNA and CDR2 YSLEER. The germline V and J ends were trimmed by 1 base and 7 bases, with 14 bases remaining between them. The TCR comes from a woman aged 25-40 years in good health. Sample: blood. The V gene is TRBV4-3, the J gene TRBJ1-5; TRBD1 might be the D (5 bases). CDR3 in DNA: TGCGCCAGCAGCCAAGTGGCAGGGATGGAACAGCCCCAGCATTTT. This encodes CASSQVAGMEQPQHF.